The clone carrying this T cell receptor (beta chain) was seen a handful of times. The data were obtained in a study of immune characteristics of hereditary and idiopathic chronic pancreatitis. The data were produced by immunoSEQ multiplex PCR, yet TCRdb's version contains in-frame clones alone and is incomplete. The sample shows 5,600 or so clones, roughly 73% of them seen only once. The pancreas tissue came from patients undergoing total pancreatectomy with islet autotransplantation. From germline, CDR1 is LNHNV and CDR2 YYDKDF (reference sequence). The V and J ends lost 0 bases and 1 base respectively, with 9 bases between them. The CDR3 length is 15 residues.

J is TRBJ2-5 and V is TRBV15; TRBD2 might be the D (5 bases). This clonotype originated in a human donor with chronic pancreatitis. Source material: pancreas tissue with hereditary chronic pancreatitis. The CDR3 reads CATSRDLAGQETQYF. CDR3 DNA sequence: TGTGCCACCAGCAGAGATCTGGCGGGCCAAGAGACCCAGTACTTC.